A selection of T cell receptor beta chains follows, all from one sample in a study of cytomegalovirus exposure and HLA in healthy donors. Sequencing was performed with immunoSEQ multiplex PCR; in TCRdb, only in-frame clones are kept and a portion is missing. This sample has 140,000 or so clones; around 80% occur once, and the top ten carry 4.5%. The specimen was PBMCs. The receptors were gathered from a man aged 40-49 years in good health and CMV-seronegative. CDR3s include the opening cysteine and the closing phenylalanine or tryptophan. The D gene is left open where the match is weak. Clone size is stated in some rows and not others, as once, few, many or a class when expanded.

clone size: .; D gene: .; V gene: TRBV28; J gene: TRBJ2-1; CDR3 DNA: TGTGCCAGCAGGAGGGAGGCTTGGAATGAGCAGTTCTTC; CDR3 protein: CASRREAWNEQFF
clone size: .; D gene: .; V gene: TRBV6-6; J gene: TRBJ2-7; CDR3 DNA: TGTGCCAGCAGTTTGGACACACGCTCCTACGAGCAGCACTTC; CDR3 protein: CASSLDTRSYEQHF
clone size: once; D gene: TRBD1; V gene: TRBV27; J gene: TRBJ2-1; CDR3 DNA: TGTGCCAGCAGTGTACAGGGGGCACCGGCCAATGAGCAGTTCTTC; CDR3 protein: CASSVQGAPANEQFF
clone size: .; D gene: .; V gene: TRBV5-1; J gene: TRBJ1-1; CDR3 DNA: TGCGCCAGCAAGCAGGGGCAACTTGAAGCTTTCTTT; CDR3 protein: CASKQGQLEAFF
clone size: .; D gene: .; V gene: TRBV13; J gene: TRBJ2-7; CDR3 DNA: TGTGCCAGCAGCCCCCTGGAGGGCACCTACGAGCAGTACTTC; CDR3 protein: CASSPLEGTYEQYF
clone size: .; D gene: .; V gene: TRBV20-1; J gene: TRBJ1-1; CDR3 DNA: TGCAGTGCCCCGGGGGGGACTGAAGCTTTCTTT; CDR3 protein: CSAPGGTEAFF
clone size: .; D gene: .; V gene: TRBV7-8; J gene: TRBJ1-4; CDR3 DNA: TGTGCCAGCAGCTTAGACGGGGAAAAACTGTTTTTT; CDR3 protein: CASSLDGEKLFF
clone size: once; D gene: TRBD1; V gene: TRBV5-4; J gene: TRBJ2-2; CDR3 DNA: TGTGCCAGCAGCCCTCGGACAGGGGTAGACACCGGGGAGCTGTTTTTT; CDR3 protein: CASSPRTGVDTGELFF
clone size: .; D gene: TRBD1; V gene: TRBV16; J gene: TRBJ1-1; CDR3 DNA: TGTGCCAGCAGCCCCGGACAGGGTAGCACTGAAGCTTTCTTT; CDR3 protein: CASSPGQGSTEAFF
clone size: .; D gene: TRBD1; V gene: TRBV30; J gene: TRBJ2-7; CDR3 DNA: TGTGCCTGGAGTAAGGGACAGGGCTCCTACGAGCAGTACTTC; CDR3 protein: CAWSKGQGSYEQYF
clone size: .; D gene: .; V gene: TRBV11-2; J gene: TRBJ2-1; CDR3 DNA: TGTGCCAGCAGCCGTTACTACAATGAGCAGTTCTTC; CDR3 protein: CASSRYYNEQFF
clone size: .; D gene: .; V gene: TRBV2; J gene: TRBJ2-2; CDR3 DNA: TGTGCCAGCAGTGAGGTTCGGGTTATGAACACCGGGGAGCTGTTTTTT; CDR3 protein: CASSEVRVMNTGELFF
clone size: .; D gene: TRBD1; V gene: TRBV5-1; J gene: TRBJ2-2; CDR3 DNA: TGCGCCAGCTCGGACAGGGTGGACACCGGGGAGCTGTTTTTT; CDR3 protein: CASSDRVDTGELFF
clone size: once; D gene: TRBD1; V gene: TRBV6-1; J gene: TRBJ1-3; CDR3 DNA: TGTGCCAGCAGTGCCCGGACAGGCTCTGGAAACACCATATATTTT; CDR3 protein: CASSARTGSGNTIYF
clone size: .; D gene: TRBD2; V gene: TRBV10-3; J gene: TRBJ2-1; CDR3 DNA: TGTGCCATCAGTGTGCGGGGGGACTACAATGAGCAGTTCTTC; CDR3 protein: CAISVRGDYNEQFF
clone size: few; D gene: .; V gene: TRBV6-1; J gene: TRBJ1-4; CDR3 DNA: TGTGCCAGCAGGGTGTGGCCGGGGAATGAAAAACTGTTTTTT; CDR3 protein: CASRVWPGNEKLFF
clone size: .; D gene: .; V gene: TRBV19; J gene: TRBJ1-1; CDR3 DNA: TGTGCCACCAGTAAACAGGCGACTGAAGCTTTCTTT; CDR3 protein: CATSKQATEAFF
clone size: .; D gene: TRBD1; V gene: TRBV9; J gene: TRBJ2-1; CDR3 DNA: TGTGCCAGCAGCACACCAGGACAGGCGGGTGGCAATGAGCAGTTCTTC; CDR3 protein: CASSTPGQAGGNEQFF
clone size: .; D gene: .; V gene: TRBV5-1; J gene: TRBJ1-1; CDR3 DNA: TGCGCCAGCAGCCCCACGGGTAGTTGGACTGAAGCTTTCTTT; CDR3 protein: CASSPTGSWTEAFF
clone size: once; D gene: .; V gene: TRBV5-6; J gene: TRBJ2-7; CDR3 DNA: TGTGCCAGCAGCTTCCTCAGGGCCCACGAGCAGTACTTC; CDR3 protein: CASSFLRAHEQYF
clone size: once; D gene: .; V gene: TRBV5-4; J gene: TRBJ2-3; CDR3 DNA: TGTGCCAGCAGCGGTGGGGGGGCGGAAGATACGCAGTATTTT; CDR3 protein: CASSGGGAEDTQYF
clone size: .; D gene: .; V gene: TRBV20-1; J gene: TRBJ2-3; CDR3 DNA: TGCAGTGGAGGATCAACAGATACGCAGTATTTT; CDR3 protein: CSGGSTDTQYF
clone size: .; D gene: .; V gene: TRBV11-2; J gene: TRBJ1-5; CDR3 DNA: TGTGCCAGCAGCTTATTCCCATTAGTACAGGACGAAAGCAATCAGCCCCAGCATTTT; CDR3 protein: CASSLFPLVQDESNQPQHF
clone size: .; D gene: TRBD1; V gene: TRBV2; J gene: TRBJ2-7; CDR3 DNA: TGTGCCAGCAGGCCAGGGGGTTCCTACGAGCAGTACTTC; CDR3 protein: CASRPGGSYEQYF
clone size: .; D gene: TRBD2; V gene: TRBV5-1; J gene: TRBJ2-3; CDR3 DNA: TGCGCCAGCAGCTTGGCCCTAGCGGGGGGTAGCACAGATACGCAGTATTTT; CDR3 protein: CASSLALAGGSTDTQYF
clone size: .; D gene: TRBD1; V gene: TRBV7-9; J gene: TRBJ1-2; CDR3 DNA: TGTGCCAGCAGGGTGGGGCAGGGGGCTAGCTACACCTTC; CDR3 protein: CASRVGQGASYTF
clone size: once; D gene: TRBD1; V gene: TRBV10-2; J gene: TRBJ1-2; CDR3 DNA: TGCGCCAGCATGCCAGGACAGGGGACGAGTGGCTACACCTTC; CDR3 protein: CASMPGQGTSGYTF
clone size: .; D gene: TRBD1; V gene: TRBV10-3; J gene: TRBJ1-5; CDR3 DNA: TGTGCCATCAGTGAACGGCAGGGGGCGCAGAGCAATCAGCCCCAGCATTTT; CDR3 protein: CAISERQGAQSNQPQHF
clone size: .; D gene: .; V gene: TRBV2; J gene: TRBJ1-6; CDR3 DNA: TGTGCCAGCAGCGAAGACAGCAATTCACCCCTCCACTTT; CDR3 protein: CASSEDSNSPLHF
clone size: .; D gene: .; V gene: TRBV5-8; J gene: TRBJ2-3; CDR3 DNA: TGTGCCAGCAGCCGCACTTTCGGCACAGATACGCAGTATTTT; CDR3 protein: CASSRTFGTDTQYF
clone size: .; D gene: .; V gene: TRBV29-1; J gene: TRBJ1-1; CDR3 DNA: TGCAGCGTTGGGGTCACGGGTGAAGCTTTCTTT; CDR3 protein: CSVGVTGEAFF
clone size: .; D gene: TRBD1; V gene: TRBV7-8; J gene: TRBJ1-1; CDR3 DNA: TGTGCCAGCAGCTCGAACAGGGGTCGGCCTGAAGCTTTCTTT; CDR3 protein: CASSSNRGRPEAFF
clone size: few; D gene: TRBD2; V gene: TRBV25-1; J gene: TRBJ2-3; CDR3 DNA: TGTGCCAGCAGTGAACGGGGACTAGATGGAAAGTATTTT; CDR3 protein: CASSERGLDGKYF
clone size: once; D gene: .; V gene: TRBV5-1; J gene: TRBJ2-1; CDR3 DNA: TGCGCCAGCAGCTTGGTGGGGAGGGACAGGAACAATGAGCAGTTCTTC; CDR3 protein: CASSLVGRDRNNEQFF
clone size: .; D gene: .; V gene: TRBV9; J gene: TRBJ2-3; CDR3 DNA: TGTGCCAGCAGCCCCCCGACAGGTCGCAGCACAGATACGCAGTATTTT; CDR3 protein: CASSPPTGRSTDTQYF
clone size: .; D gene: TRBD2; V gene: TRBV28; J gene: TRBJ2-3; CDR3 DNA: TGTGCCAGCAGTTCCCGGACTAGCGGGGGGGTTTCCACAGATACGCAGTATTTT; CDR3 protein: CASSSRTSGGVSTDTQYF